Each of the 12 T cell receptor beta chains below was sequenced from the same sample in a study of CD8+CD57+ T cells in acquired aplastic anemia (dated by TCRdb to the late 2010s). The patients picked for sequencing were ones in whom flow cytometry had shown an expansion of CD8+CD57+ cells. The sequencing machine was an Illumina HiSeq 2000. Profiling of TCR beta VDJ combinations and CDR3 sequences used genomic DNA as the template. TCRdb ran its own pipeline on the public reads, namely fastp trimming at Q25 and MiXCR clone calling, and kept in-frame beta chains. Each entry merges the rows of one CDR3 protein and shows their most common DNA and genes. The sample profile shows 200,000 to 250,000 distinct CDR3 sequences; less than 60% of them were found once. The ten largest clones capture around 20% of the sample. The sequencing sample was made of sorted CD4+, CD8+, or CD8+CD57+ T cells (not recorded which) from PBMCs. These receptors came from a human donor with aplastic anemia.

Regarding this clonotype: Possible read error: a much larger clone is one base away. The chain links TRBV5-6 to TRBJ1-3, with TRBD1 as a possible D gene (6 bases). The length of the CDR3 is 15 residues. The germline gives CDR1 SGHDT, CDR2 YYEEEE. The CDR3 spells CASRNRVGRLDTMYF. The CDR3 DNA follows: TGTGCCAGCAGAAACAGGGTTGGAAGGTTGGACACCATGTATTTT.

A note on this clonotype: A much larger clone is a single base away; this may be a read error. This chain connects TRBV7-9 to TRBJ2-3, with a weak D call TRBD2 (7 bases). CDR3 length: 16 amino acids. Trimming removed 5 bases at V and 4 bases at J, with 19 bases between. Germline V lookup: CDR1 SEHNR, CDR2 FQNEAQ (reference sequence). The CDR3 DNA sequence: TGTGCCAGCAGCATAGGGGGGGCTAGTGTACCAGATACGCAGTATTTT. Translating gives CASSIGGASVPDTQYF.

The chain carries TRBV7-9 and TRBJ1-2, with 8 bases that match TRBD1. Unmatched junction bases numbered 9, after V lost 5 bases and J lost 4 bases. Per the germline V gene, CDR1 is SEHNR and CDR2 is FQNEAQ (reference sequence). The CDR3 extends over 15 amino acids. The CDR3 reads CASSPTGTGSYGYTF. In nucleotides, the CDR3 is TGTGCCAGCAGCCCGACCGGGACAGGCTCCTATGGCTACACCTTC.

A single count supports this clonotype. The chain joins TRBV7-3 to TRBJ2-1, with 14 bases identical to TRBD2. Germline V gives CDR1 SGHTA, CDR2 FQGTGA. After removal of 4 bases from V and 10 bases from J, the junction contained 12 bases not matched to a gene. The CDR3 sequence is 17 residues long. CDR3 in DNA: TGTGCCAGCAGCTCCCCGACTAGCGGGAGGGTCCCACGCGAGCAGTTCTTC. It encodes CASSSPTSGRVPREQFF.

This clonotype was found many times. The chain's CDR3 is CASSARDRRSTGANVLTF. DNA for the CDR3: TGTGCCAGCAGCGCCCGGGACAGGAGATCAACTGGGGCCAACGTCCTGACTTTC. The gene calls are TRBV9 and TRBJ2-6, with 8 positions matching TRBD1. V lost 3 bases to trimming and J lost 2 bases; unmatched junction nucleotides: 10. CDR1 SGDLS and CDR2 YYNGEE come from the germline V gene. This CDR3 is 18 amino acids long.

The rearrangement links TRBV19 to TRBJ1-1; D is possibly TRBD1 (5 bases). Deletions cut 4 bases from V and 1 base from J, with 16 bases between. CDR3 length: 16 amino acids. The V gene's germline CDR1 is LNHDA and CDR2 SQIVND (reference sequence). The CDR3 protein is CASSRYPGTANTEAFF. The CDR3 DNA reads TGTGCCAGTAGTAGATACCCCGGGACGGCGAACACTGAAGCTTTCTTT.

The sample holds many counts of this clonotype. This sequence joins TRBV9 and TRBJ2-7; perhaps TRBD2 as D (6 bases). Germline loops: CDR1 SGDLS, CDR2 YYNGEE. Trimming stripped 2 bases from V and 0 bases from J, with 9 bases between. This CDR3 comprises 14 residues. The CDR3 nucleotides are TGTGCCAGCAGCGTTGGAGGGAGCTCCTACGAGCAGTACTTC. It encodes CASSVGGSSYEQYF.

In the case of this clonotype: The junction does not match germline at one end; this may be a read error. The chain couples TRBV7-2 to TRBJ1-2; D unresolved. Germline V lookup: CDR1 SGHTA, CDR2 FQGNSA. This CDR3 comprises 14 residues. Written as DNA, the CDR3 is TGTGCCAGCAGCGAGCGTGGGGAGGGCTATAGCTACGCCTTC. This gives the protein CASSERGEGYSYAF.

J is TRBJ1-2 and V is TRBV5-5, with D possibly matching TRBD1 (5 bases). The CDR3 spans 12 residues. Germline CDR1 reads SGHKS; CDR2 reads YYEKEE (reference sequence). The V and J ends lost 4 bases and 8 bases respectively, with 12 bases between them. CDR3 sequence (DNA): TGTGCCAGCAGCCTGGACATAGGCGGCTACACCTTC. Translating it yields CASSLDIGGYTF.

This clonotype appeared many times. V usage is TRBV7-9 and J usage is TRBJ2-2; D may be TRBD1 or TRBD2 (7 bases each). This CDR3 has 15 residues. The germline V gene encodes CDR1 SEHNR and CDR2 FQNEAQ (reference sequence). V gave up 3 bases and J gave up 6 bases, with 14 bases separating them. The CDR3 spells CASSFQGGTAGELFF. As DNA, the CDR3 is TGTGCCAGCAGCTTTCAGGGGGGGACTGCCGGGGAGCTGTTTTTT.

V usage is TRBV5-1 and J usage is TRBJ2-7; no clear D. CDR3 length: 13 residues. From germline, CDR1 is SGHRS and CDR2 YFSETQ. The germline V and J ends were trimmed by 4 bases and 3 bases, with 11 bases remaining between them. The CDR3 DNA reads as TGCGCCAGCAGCCGGAACGAGGACTACGAGCAGTACTTC. Protein product: CASSRNEDYEQYF.

The chain joins TRBV10-2 to TRBJ1-5, with 12 bases that match TRBD1. The CDR3 length is 17 residues. The V gene end was trimmed by 5 bases and the J gene end by 6 bases; junction bases not matched to a gene: 11. Germline assignment: CDR1 WSHSY and CDR2 SAAADI. For the CDR3, the DNA is TGCGCCAGCAGTAGGGTGGGACAGGGGGCGCACGGTCAGCCCCAGCATTTT. It yields the protein CASSRVGQGAHGQPQHF.